The 4 T cell receptor beta chains below come from one sample, sequenced in a study of Graves' ophthalmopathy and Graves' hyperthyroidism. Investigators amplified TCR beta CDR3 regions from RNA transcripts. HTBI primers were employed in first-round RT-PCR, then a second-round multiplex PCR followed. MiXCR, applied by TCRdb to the multiplex PCR reads, yields one record per CDR3 protein. This table holds around 590,000 distinct CDR3 sequences, 39% found once. Sequencing was performed on peripheral blood or thyroid tissue (not recorded which). These receptors all stem from an adult man with Graves' hyperthyroidism.

Turning to this clonotype: This may stem from a read error, because a much larger clone lies one nucleotide away. CDR3 nucleotides: TGTGCCAGCAGTTACCGGGACAGAGATTCACCCCTCCACTTT. Translating it yields CASSYRDRDSPLHF. The rearrangement links TRBV6-6 to TRBJ1-6, with 7 bases lining up with TRBD1. This CDR3 has 14 residues. The ends lost 2 bases at V and 8 bases at J; junction bases unmatched: 3. Germline V lookup: CDR1 MNHNY, CDR2 SVGAGI (reference sequence).

A few counts support this clonotype. The chain carries TRBV29-1 and TRBJ2-2; 16 nucleotides line up with TRBD2. J lost 6 bases, V lost 6 bases, and 7 bases had no gene match. CDR3 length: 16 amino acids. From germline, CDR1 is SQVTM and CDR2 ANQGSEA. The CDR3 DNA follows: TGCAGCGTGAAGGGGACTAGCGGGAGGGTGGCCGGGGAGCTGTTTTTT. Translation: CSVKGTSGRVAGELFF.

This clonotype was seen at least ten times. V and J are TRBV19 and TRBJ1-5; 7 bases agree with TRBD1. Germline lookup yields CDR1 LNHDA and CDR2 SQIVND (reference sequence). V shed 4 bases, J shed 2 bases, and the junction held 8 bases outside the gene matches. CDR3 length: 16 amino acids. The CDR3 loop is CASSNRQGRGNQPQHF. In DNA, the CDR3 is TGTGCCAGTAGTAACCGACAGGGAAGAGGCAATCAGCCCCAGCATTTT.

This clonotype was picked up many times. V usage is TRBV6-5 and J usage is TRBJ1-2; no clear D. CDR3 length equals 13 residues. Trimming pared 2 bases from V and 7 bases from J, leaving 11 bases between. Germline loops: CDR1 MNHEY, CDR2 SVGAGI. CDR3: CASSYPGKAGYTF. For the CDR3, the DNA is TGTGCCAGCAGTTACCCGGGGAAGGCTGGCTACACCTTC.